The 21 T cell receptor beta chains below all came from one sample that was sequenced in a study of blood T cell repertoires in COVID-19. Clones were read by immunoSEQ multiplex PCR, and TCRdb kept only the in-frame ones, dropping some. The table has approximately 240,000 clones, approximately 91% seen once. Specimen: peripheral blood. The receptors derive from a woman aged 35 to 49 who had recovered from COVID-19.

This chain joins TRBV14 and TRBJ2-7; D may be TRBD1 (6 bases). From germline, CDR1 is SGHDN and CDR2 FVKESK. Trimming shortened V by 1 base and J by 5 bases, and 9 bases separated the two germline ends. The CDR3 is made up of 13 amino acids. CDR3 sequence (DNA): TGTGCCAGCAGCCAAGGGGGGCGCAACGAGCAGTACTTC. Translation gives CASSQGGRNEQYF.

The CDR3 sequence: CASRPDRAGNTIYF. The CDR3 region has the DNA TGTGCCAGCAGACCCGACAGGGCTGGAAACACCATATATTTT. The J gene is TRBJ1-3, the V gene TRBV2; 7 nucleotides align to TRBD1. This CDR3 comprises 14 residues. From germline, CDR1 is SNHLY and CDR2 FYNNEI. The junction had 4 bases not matched to a gene; V was cut back by 6 bases and J by 2 bases.

This chain connects TRBV6-1 to TRBJ2-2, with 10 bases identical to TRBD1. CDR1 is MNHNS, CDR2 SASEGT, per germline. The V segment lost 1 base and the J segment 5 bases; nucleotides outside the gene matches: 10. The CDR3 length is 18 residues. The CDR3 spells CASSEDPGTGVITGELFF. Here the CDR3 DNA reads TGTGCCAGCAGTGAAGATCCCGGGACAGGGGTAATTACCGGGGAGCTGTTTTTT.

The rearrangement uses TRBV7-2 and TRBJ2-2, with a tentative D call TRBD2 (5 bases). Germline V gives CDR1 SGHTA, CDR2 FQGNSA. CDR3 size: 14 residues. V lost 5 bases and J 4 bases, leaving 11 bases between the germline ends. The CDR3 bases are TGTGCCAGCAGCGGCGGACTGTCCACCGGGGAGCTGTTTTTT. Translation gives CASSGGLSTGELFF.

This chain uses TRBV28 with TRBJ1-5; 7 nucleotides agree with TRBD1. Trimming cost V 6 bases and J 3 bases; bases outside gene matches: 11. CDR1 is MDHEN, CDR2 SYDVKM, per germline. CDR3 length: 16 residues. CDR3 protein: CASSDEAGGFNQPQHF. Here the CDR3 DNA reads TGTGCCAGCAGCGATGAGGCAGGGGGGTTCAATCAGCCCCAGCATTTT. The variable domain in full, completed from reference TRBV28 and TRBJ1-5, reads DVKVTQSSRYLVKRTGEKVFLECVQDMDHENMFWYRQDPGLGLRLIYFSYDVKMKEKGDIPEGYSVSREKKERFSLILESASTNQTSMYLCASSDEAGGFNQPQHFGDGTRLSIL.

The chain employs TRBV7-2 and TRBJ2-3, with TRBD2 matching 11 bases. The CDR3 has 17 amino acids. Looked up from germline, CDR1 is SGHTA and CDR2 is FQGNSA. V shed 7 bases and J 3 bases; nucleotides not matched to a gene: 12. CDR3 bases: TGTGCCAGCACTCCCGAGGCTAGCGGGGGGATAACAGATACGCAGTATTTT. It yields the protein CASTPEASGGITDTQYF. The full variable domain, completed using reference TRBV7-2 and TRBJ2-3, is GAGVSQSPSNKVTEKGKDVELRCDPISGHTALYWYRQSLGQGLEFLIYFQGNSAPDKSGLPSDRFSAERTGGSVSTLTIQRTQQEDSAVYLCASTPEASGGITDTQYFGPGTRLTVL.

The rearrangement links TRBV6-5 to TRBJ2-7, with 7 positions matching TRBD1. The CDR3 runs to 14 residues. CDR1 is MNHEY and CDR2 is SVGAGI in the germline V gene. V was clipped by 10 bases and J by 1 base; unmatched bases: 10. The CDR3 DNA reads TGTGCCAACACAGGGGCTAACCCTTCCTACGAGCAGTACTTC. Protein product: CANTGANPSYEQYF.

V is TRBV6-5 and J is TRBJ2-7; tentative D call: TRBD1 (6 bases). Per germline, CDR1 MNHEY and CDR2 SVGAGI. The CDR3 is 16 residues long. V was shortened by 6 bases and J by 6 bases, with 24 bases between the two germline ends. CDR3 DNA sequence: TGTGCCAGCAGGTACCTTTCCCAGGGGATTGGTGGCGAGCAGTACTTC. Protein: CASRYLSQGIGGEQYF.

About this clone: The junction departs from germline at one end; a sequencing error may be responsible. The chain couples TRBV7-7 to TRBJ2-1; D is undetermined. From germline, CDR1 is SSHAT and CDR2 FNYEAQ (reference sequence). CDR3 length equals 15 residues. The CDR3 here is CASSLDLAAYNEQFF. The CDR3 DNA sequence: TGTGCTAGCAGCTTAGATTTGGCGGCCTACAATGAGCAGTTCTTC.

The chain is built from TRBV7-2 and TRBJ1-3; D remains ambiguous. Per germline, CDR1 SGHTA and CDR2 FQGNSA. The CDR3 totals 15 residues. Trimming took 5 bases from V and 4 from J, leaving 15 bases between them. The CDR3, as DNA: TGTGCCAGCAGCCCGGAGGGTGTGGAGGGAAACACCATATATTTT. Its translation is CASSPEGVEGNTIYF.

The rearrangement uses TRBV5-4 and TRBJ1-2; 10 nucleotides agree with TRBD1. J gave up 3 bases and V 4 bases, and 9 bases lay outside the gene matches. Germline V gene sequence: CDR1 SGHNT, CDR2 YYREEE (reference sequence). The length of the CDR3 is 16 residues. The CDR3, as DNA: TGTGCCAGCAGCCCAATGGGGGACAGGGGTGACTATGGCTACACCTTC. It is translated as CASSPMGDRGDYGYTF.

The gene calls are TRBV7-3 and TRBJ2-3, with 9 positions matching TRBD2. With V trimmed by 3 bases and J by 6 bases, 4 bases remained unmatched. The CDR3 has 14 residues. Germline V CDR1 and CDR2: SGHTA, FQGTGA. The CDR3 loop is CASSFGGGADTQYF. The CDR3 bases are TGTGCCAGCAGCTTCGGCGGGGGGGCGGATACGCAGTATTTT.

The V and J genes are TRBV5-4 and TRBJ2-5; maybe TRBD2 (5 bases). The CDR3 extends over 14 amino acids. V was clipped by 0 bases and J by 3 bases, with 9 bases between them. CDR1 SGHNT and CDR2 YYREEE come from the germline V gene (reference sequence). The CDR3 sequence is CASSLAGIEETQYF. CDR3 bases: TGTGCCAGCAGCTTGGCCGGGATTGAAGAGACCCAGTACTTC. The whole variable domain, filled in from reference TRBV5-4 and TRBJ2-5, reads ETGVTQSPTHLIKTRGQQVTLRCSSQSGHNTVSWYQQALGQGPQFIFQYYREEENGRGNFPPRFSGLQFPNYSSELNVNALELDDSALYLCASSLAGIEETQYFGPGTRLLVL.

The rearrangement links TRBV29-1 to TRBJ1-2; 8 bases align to TRBD1. V lost 3 bases to trimming and J lost 0 bases; unmatched junction nucleotides: 9. This CDR3 spans 16 amino acids. Germline lookup yields CDR1 SQVTM and CDR2 ANQGSEA. In DNA form, the CDR3 reads TGCAGCGTTGATCGCCGAGGACAGGGTTCTAACTATGGCTACACCTTC. Translation gives CSVDRRGQGSNYGYTF.

The chain is built from TRBV27 and TRBJ2-3; D is perhaps TRBD1 (5 bases). V was cut by 0 bases and J by 9 bases, with 13 bases left in between. Germline V lookup: CDR1 MNHEY, CDR2 SMNVEV (reference sequence). The CDR3 loop spans 14 amino acids. The CDR3 nucleotides read TGTGCCAGCAGTTTATCCCGCGGTACAGGCACGCAGTATTTT. It yields the protein CASSLSRGTGTQYF.

Of note for this clone: Other DNA variants within this sample encode the same CDR3. The V gene is TRBV7-3, the J gene TRBJ2-7; the D gene is possibly TRBD1 (5 bases). Germline V gives CDR1 SGHTA, CDR2 FQGTGA. The CDR3 spans 15 residues. Trimming removed 1 base from V and 1 base from J, with 11 bases in between. The DNA of the CDR3 is TGTGCCAGCAGCTTAAGAGGTCAGGGTTCCTACGAGCAGTACTTC. Amino acids: CASSLRGQGSYEQYF.

The rearrangement uses TRBV19 and TRBJ1-5, with D tentatively TRBD1 (6 bases). CDR3 length: 15 residues. Per the germline V gene, CDR1 is LNHDA and CDR2 is SQIVND (reference sequence). With 1 base removed from V and 3 bases from J, the gap between germline ends came to 10 bases. CDR3 in amino acids: CASSIGTGLNQPQHF. In nucleotides, the CDR3 is TGTGCCAGTAGTATAGGCACAGGGCTCAATCAGCCCCAGCATTTT. The whole variable domain, filled in from reference TRBV19 and TRBJ1-5, reads DGGITQSPKYLFRKEGQNVTLSCEQNLNHDAMYWYRQDPGQGLRLIYYSQIVNDFQKGDIAEGYSVSREKKESFPLTVTSAQKNPTAFYLCASSIGTGLNQPQHFGDGTRLSIL.

This rearrangement joins TRBV6-1 to TRBJ1-2; D unresolved. V lost 3 bases to trimming and J lost 3 bases, with 5 bases between them. There are 12 residues in the CDR3. Germline CDR1 is MNHNS and CDR2 is SASEGT. CDR3 coding DNA: TGTGCCAGCAGTGACAGTTACTATGGCTACACCTTC. Its translation: CASSDSYYGYTF.

This clone has more than one count but fewer than ten. CDR3 in amino acids: CASSSDRGGNQPQHF. CDR3 DNA sequence: TGTGCCAGCAGCTCGGACAGGGGTGGCAATCAGCCCCAGCATTTT. The rearrangement links TRBV7-2 to TRBJ1-5; 9 bases are shared with TRBD1. V trimming: 4 bases; J trimming: 2 bases; junction bases outside the gene matches: 3. CDR3 length equals 15 residues. Germline V gene data show CDR1 as SGHTA and CDR2 as FQGNSA.

The V call is TRBV4-3, the J call TRBJ2-2; maybe TRBD2 (5 bases). Germline V gives CDR1 LGHNA, CDR2 YSLEER. The V gene lost 6 bases and the J gene lost 0 bases, with 17 bases spanning the gap. CDR3 length: 17 amino acids. CDR3 sequence: CASRPNPAGTNTGELFF. The DNA for the CDR3 is TGCGCCAGCAGACCGAACCCAGCCGGGACGAACACCGGGGAGCTGTTTTTT.

This chain joins TRBV27 and TRBJ2-1, with D possibly being TRBD1 (6 bases). Per the germline V gene, CDR1 is MNHEY and CDR2 is SMNVEV (reference sequence). CDR3 length: 11 amino acids. With 6 bases removed from V and 12 bases from J, the gap between germline ends came to 12 bases. In nucleotides, the CDR3 is TGTGCCAGCAGATCCGGGACACGGCAGTTCTTC. Amino acid sequence: CASRSGTRQFF.